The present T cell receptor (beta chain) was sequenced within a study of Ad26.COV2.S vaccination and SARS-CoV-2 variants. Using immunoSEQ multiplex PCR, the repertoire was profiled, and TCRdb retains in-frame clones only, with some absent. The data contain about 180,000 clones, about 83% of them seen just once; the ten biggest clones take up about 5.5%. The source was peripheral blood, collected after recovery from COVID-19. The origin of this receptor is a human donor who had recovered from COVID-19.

CDR3 protein: CASSLLWGQADTQYF. CDR3 coding DNA: TGTGCCAGCAGCTTGTTGTGGGGGCAAGCAGATACGCAGTATTTT. This chain joins TRBV5-4 and TRBJ2-3; possibly TRBD1 for D (6 bases). The CDR3 loop spans 15 amino acids. V shed 1 base and J shed 4 bases, with 13 bases lying between them. Germline V gene sequence: CDR1 SGHNT, CDR2 YYREEE (reference sequence).